This record covers a single T cell receptor beta chain. Lacking the conserved final phenylalanine or tryptophan, this CDR3 likely reflects a read error. The cDNA was generated by 5'RACE with 10-nucleotide random UMIs. The output of every sequencing run exceeded 170 million TCR-beta sequences, derived from 15-18 subjects. A single record per CDR3 protein comes from TCRdb applying MiXCR to the 5' RACE reads. This table has 95,000 to 110,000 distinct CDR3 sequences, 9.5% to 14% appearing once. CDR1 and CDR2 from the germline V gene are SGHRS and YFSETQ. V shed 2 bases and J shed 0 bases, with 9 bases lying between them. The length of the CDR3 is 15 residues. Indicated time point: longitudinal time-point 3. The data originate from a study of neurological immune-mediated disorders.

The source material was PBMCs. The chain is built from TRBV5-1 and TRBJ2-1; no reliable D call. This TCR was recovered from a female donor with HTLV-1-associated myelopathy (HAM/TSP). The CDR3 reads CASSFGRTSYNEQFS. In DNA form, the CDR3 reads TGCGCCAGCAGCTTTGGCAGGACCTCCTACAATGAGCAGTTCTCC.